The 29 T cell receptor beta chains listed next were all sequenced from one sample in a study of response to subunit inactivated influenza vaccine. One entry per CDR3 protein, called by TCRdb with MiXCR from the RT-PCR reads. The sample consists of 500,000 to 750,000 distinct CDR3 sequences, about 15% of them appearing once. Sample: PBMCs from blood, taken about 13 days after vaccination. All receptors come from a man aged 45-65 years who received an inactivated influenza vaccine.

This rearrangement joins TRBV6-5 to TRBJ2-2; D ambiguous. CDR3 length: 14 amino acids. Germline V gene data show CDR1 as MNHEY and CDR2 as SVGAGI. The V gene lost 3 bases and the J gene lost 1 base, with 6 bases spanning the gap. The CDR3 DNA reads as TGTGCCAGCAGTTATAACAGGAACACCGGGGAGCTGTTTTTT. Amino acids: CASSYNRNTGELFF.

This chain joins TRBV29-1 and TRBJ2-5; either TRBD1 or TRBD2 may fit D (5 bases each). With 5 bases removed from V and 7 bases from J, the gap between germline ends came to 11 bases. Per germline, CDR1 SQVTM and CDR2 ANQGSEA. This CDR3 has 11 amino acids. The CDR3 here is CSVQKGRTQYF. In DNA form, the CDR3 reads TGCAGCGTTCAAAAGGGACGGACCCAGTACTTC.

The chain joins TRBV4-2 to TRBJ1-6; 8 positions match TRBD1. After removal of 3 bases from V and 10 bases from J, the junction contained 11 bases not matched to a gene. The CDR3 sequence is 16 residues long. Germline assignment: CDR1 LGHNA and CDR2 YNFKEQ. The CDR3 bases are TGTGCCAGCAGCCAGGAATACAGGACAGGGCGGTCACCCCTCCACTTT. It is translated as CASSQEYRTGRSPLHF.

The chain carries TRBV4-3 and TRBJ2-6, with D perhaps TRBD1 (5 bases). The CDR3 runs to 16 residues. Per germline, CDR1 LGHNA and CDR2 YSLEER. Trimming removed 0 bases from V and 2 bases from J, with 8 bases in between. The CDR3 nucleotides are TGCGCCAGCAGCCAAGAAGGGGTCCCTGGGGCCAACGTCCTGACTTTC. This sequence encodes CASSQEGVPGANVLTF.

The chain uses TRBV5-5 and TRBJ2-7, with 12 bases aligning to TRBD2. There are 15 residues in the CDR3. J was trimmed by 6 bases and V by 4 bases; bases with no gene match: 8. Germline V CDR1 and CDR2: SGHKS, YYEKEE (reference sequence). The CDR3 nucleotides are TGTGCCAGCAGCACGACTAGCGGGAGTCTGGGCGAGCAGTACTTC. This encodes CASSTTSGSLGEQYF.

This clonotype has only a few counts. The chain is built from TRBV20-1 and TRBJ2-7; perhaps D is TRBD1 or TRBD2 (5 bases each). The V gene's germline CDR1 is DFQATT and CDR2 SNEGSKA (reference sequence). The CDR3 contains 14 residues. V was pared by 2 bases and J by 1 base, with 12 bases between. CDR3 amino acids: CSARTGTASYEQYF. DNA for the CDR3: TGCAGTGCTAGAACCGGGACGGCGTCCTACGAGCAGTACTTC.

The rearrangement links TRBV12-3 or TRBV12-4 to TRBJ2-2; D is unresolved. V lost 2 bases and J lost 3, with 16 bases in between. The CDR3 spans 17 residues. CDR3 bases: TGTGCCAGCAGTTTATTTCGAGGCCCTGACGACACCGGGGAGCTGTTTTTT. Its protein product is CASSLFRGPDDTGELFF.

The chain recombines TRBV24-1 with TRBJ1-5, with a weak D call TRBD1 (5 bases). The CDR3 is made up of 16 amino acids. Deletions cut 4 bases from V and 0 bases from J, with 12 bases between. Germline CDR1 KGHDR, CDR2 SFDVKD. The CDR3 nucleotides read TGTGCCACCAGTGAAACGGCAGGGAATAGCAATCAGCCCCAGCATTTT. Its translation: CATSETAGNSNQPQHF.

The chain is built from TRBV27 and TRBJ2-1; 8 bases fit TRBD2. CDR1 and CDR2 from the germline V gene are MNHEY and SMNVEV (reference sequence). The CDR3 has 16 residues. The V and J ends lost 4 bases and 7 bases, in that order; junction bases with no gene match: 12. Written as DNA, the CDR3 is TGTGCCAGCAGTTCGGTCGGGAGGGCGGTTTTGAATGAGCAGTTCTTC. Protein: CASSSVGRAVLNEQFF.

Comment on this clonotype: A much larger clone lies one base from this, so it may be a read error. J is TRBJ2-2 and V is TRBV11-3, with no clear D. CDR3 length equals 13 residues. V was cut by 0 bases and J by 4 bases, with 3 bases left in between. Germline CDR1 reads SGHNT; CDR2 reads YENEEA. For the CDR3, the DNA is TGTGCCAGCAGCTTAGATACCACCGGGGAGCTGTTTTTT. This translates into CASSLDTTGELFF.

The rearrangement links TRBV5-1 to TRBJ1-4; D remains ambiguous. CDR3 length: 15 residues. Germline V gene sequence: CDR1 SGHRS, CDR2 YFSETQ. Trimming pared 4 bases from V and 4 bases from J, leaving 14 bases between. Written as DNA, the CDR3 is TGCGCCAGCAGCCTTGGACGGGCAAGTAATGAAAAACTGTTTTTT. Translation: CASSLGRASNEKLFF.

The rearrangement uses TRBV29-1 and TRBJ2-1, with 7 bases identical to TRBD2. The junction had 9 bases not matched to a gene; V was cut back by 6 bases and J by 4 bases. CDR1 is SQVTM and CDR2 is ANQGSEA in the germline V gene. This CDR3 contains 14 residues. The CDR3 loop is CSVVKAGVYNEQFF. Here the CDR3 DNA reads TGCAGCGTCGTTAAGGCGGGAGTGTACAATGAGCAGTTCTTC.

The table lists this clonotype with a few counts. The gene calls are TRBV7-2 and TRBJ1-1, with TRBD1 matching 8 bases. Trimming cost V 5 bases and J 1 base; bases outside gene matches: 6. The CDR3 runs 15 residues. Per germline, CDR1 SGHTA and CDR2 FQGNSA. The CDR3 spells CASSTDRAANTEAFF. For the CDR3, the DNA is TGTGCCAGCAGCACGGACAGGGCGGCGAACACTGAAGCTTTCTTT.

The chain employs TRBV27 and TRBJ1-1; no reliable D call. The CDR3 covers 14 residues. Germline lookup yields CDR1 MNHEY and CDR2 SMNVEV (reference sequence). V was clipped by 6 bases and J by 10 bases, with 21 bases between them. The CDR3 DNA is TGTGCCAGCAGCACATCCCAGAATAGTCTAGGAGCTTTCTTT. Residues: CASSTSQNSLGAFF.

This clonotype was observed a few times. The V gene is TRBV12-3 or TRBV12-4, the J gene TRBJ2-1, with 7 bases that match TRBD2. The CDR3 has 14 residues. The J segment lost 5 bases and the V segment lost 3 bases, leaving 4 bases of the junction unmatched. The CDR3 here is CASSFAGANNEQFF. The CDR3 nucleotides read TGTGCCAGCAGTTTTGCGGGAGCCAACAATGAGCAGTTCTTC.

A few counts support this clonotype. V is TRBV19 and J is TRBJ1-1; maybe TRBD1 (5 bases). The germline gives CDR1 LNHDA, CDR2 SQIVND (reference sequence). CDR3 length: 17 residues. V was trimmed by 10 bases and J by 0 bases, leaving 24 bases between them. The CDR3: CATHKPGGRGMNTEAFF. Written as DNA, the CDR3 is TGTGCCACCCACAAACCCGGGGGAAGGGGAATGAACACTGAAGCTTTCTTT.

A few counts support this clonotype. J is TRBJ2-1 and V is TRBV7-2; TRBD1 matches 8 bases. With 6 bases clipped from V and 9 bases from J, the junction kept 13 bases outside the gene matches. Germline V gene sequence: CDR1 SGHTA, CDR2 FQGNSA. CDR3 size: 15 residues. The CDR3 is CASSARTGFSGEQFF. The CDR3, as DNA: TGTGCCAGCAGTGCCAGGACAGGGTTTAGCGGTGAGCAGTTCTTC.

The chain combines TRBV6-2 or TRBV6-3 with TRBJ2-2; 10 bases fit TRBD2. V gave up 8 bases and J gave up 4 bases; unmatched junction bases: 7. The CDR3 consists of 15 residues. Germline CDR1 MNHEY, CDR2 SVGEGT. Here the CDR3 DNA reads TGTGCCAGCTCCTCTCTAGCGGGAGTCACCGGGGAGCTGTTTTTT. This gives the protein CASSSLAGVTGELFF.

This clonotype was seen only a few times. This sequence joins TRBV19 and TRBJ1-2, with 7 bases identical to TRBD1. V was clipped by 6 bases and J by 1 base; unmatched bases: 5. This CDR3 is 14 amino acids long. Germline loops: CDR1 LNHDA, CDR2 SQIVND (reference sequence). Here the CDR3 DNA reads TGTGCCAGTAGACCCACAGGGGTTAACTATGGCTACACCTTC. Translation gives CASRPTGVNYGYTF.

The chain recombines TRBV19 with TRBJ1-1; TRBD1 is a possible D gene (6 bases). V was cut by 3 bases and J by 11 bases, with 16 bases left in between. The CDR3 is 13 amino acids. The germline gives CDR1 LNHDA, CDR2 SQIVND (reference sequence). This CDR3 is CASSMEQGLHAFF. CDR3 DNA: TGTGCCAGTAGTATGGAACAGGGCCTTCATGCTTTCTTT.

The chain links TRBV3-1 to TRBJ1-4; TRBD1 aligns across 7 bases. The J segment lost 7 bases and the V segment lost 2 bases, leaving 7 bases of the junction unmatched. Germline loops: CDR1 LGHDT, CDR2 YNNKEL (reference sequence). The CDR3 extends over 15 amino acids. The CDR3 coding sequence is TGTGCCAGCAGCCAACAAACAGGGGTTTTTGAAAAACTGTTTTTT. Encoded protein: CASSQQTGVFEKLFF. The variable domain in full, completed from reference TRBV3-1 and TRBJ1-4, reads DTAVSQTPKYLVTQMGNDKSIKCEQNLGHDTMYWYKQDSKKFLKIMFSYNNKELIINETVPNRFSPKSPDKAHLNLHINSLELGDSAVYFCASSQQTGVFEKLFFGSGTQLSVL.

This clonotype occurred a few times. This chain joins TRBV6-4 and TRBJ1-2; D remains unclear. This CDR3 has 14 amino acids. V was pared by 2 bases and J by 4 bases, with 11 bases between. Germline CDR1 MRHNA, CDR2 SNTAGT. The CDR3 protein is CASSDGDDSYGYTF. CDR3 sequence (DNA): TGTGCCAGCAGTGACGGCGATGACTCCTATGGCTACACCTTC.

This clonotype showed up many times. The V call is TRBV29-1, the J call TRBJ2-3; no clear D. The CDR3 contains 15 residues. Germline V lookup: CDR1 SQVTM, CDR2 ANQGSEA. Trimming left V 2 bases short and J 4 bases short, with 16 bases between. The CDR3: CSVEIVHIGADTQYF. In DNA form, the CDR3 reads TGCAGCGTTGAAATTGTACATATCGGAGCAGATACGCAGTATTTT.

The chain recombines TRBV9 with TRBJ2-4; TRBD1 matches 8 bases. This CDR3 is 15 amino acids long. J gave up 7 bases and V 3 bases, and 9 bases lay outside the gene matches. Germline V lookup: CDR1 SGDLS, CDR2 YYNGEE. CDR3 sequence reads: CASSGTGGFRNIQYF. The DNA for the CDR3 is TGTGCCAGCAGCGGAACAGGGGGGTTTCGGAACATTCAGTACTTC.

This clonotype was seen a few times. This chain uses TRBV4-2 with TRBJ2-3; D unresolved. The CDR3 sequence is 14 residues long. Looked up from germline, CDR1 is LGHNA and CDR2 is YNFKEQ. V gave up 0 bases and J gave up 3 bases, with 7 bases separating them. The CDR3 sequence is CASSQDQTTDTQYF. CDR3 nucleotide sequence: TGTGCCAGCAGCCAAGATCAGACTACAGATACGCAGTATTTT.

The CDR3 DNA reads TGCGCCAGCACCTTGACAGGGGTGAACACTGAAGCTTTCTTT. Residues: CASTLTGVNTEAFF. The chain combines TRBV4-1 with TRBJ1-1, with 8 bases matching TRBD1. Trimming at V came to 7 bases and at J to 0 bases, leaving 4 bases not matched to a gene. Germline CDR1 MGHRA, CDR2 YSYEKL. This CDR3 contains 14 residues.

This clonotype was picked up a small number of times. The chain employs TRBV5-1 and TRBJ2-7; a weak D match, TRBD2 (6 bases). Germline V gives CDR1 SGHRS, CDR2 YFSETQ. With 4 bases removed from V and 3 bases from J, the gap between germline ends came to 14 bases. The CDR3 is 14 amino acids. Written as DNA, the CDR3 is TGCGCCAGCAGCGTAAGCGGGTTGAACTACGAGCAGTACTTC. Protein: CASSVSGLNYEQYF. Supplemented by reference TRBV5-1 and TRBJ2-7, the full variable domain reads KAGVTQTPRYLIKTRGQQVTLSCSPISGHRSVSWYQQTPGQGLQFLFEYFSETQRNKGNFPGRFSGRQFSNSRSEMNVSTLELGDSALYLCASSVSGLNYEQYFGPGTRLTVT.

The rearrangement uses TRBV9 and TRBJ2-2, with a weak D call TRBD1 (5 bases). The V and J ends lost 5 bases and 1 base respectively, with 12 bases between them. The germline CDR1 and CDR2 sequences are SGDLS and YYNGEE. The CDR3 length is 15 residues. The CDR3 coding sequence is TGTGCCAGCAGTAGACAGCCAGTGAACACCGGGGAGCTGTTTTTT. Encoded protein: CASSRQPVNTGELFF. The full variable domain, in which reference TRBV9 and TRBJ2-2 provide the parts outside the CDR3, is DSGVTQTPKHLITATGQRVTLRCSPRSGDLSVYWYQQSLDQGLQFLIQYYNGEERAKGNILERFSAQQFPDLHSELNLSSLELGDSALYFCASSRQPVNTGELFFGEGSRLTVL.

This clonotype was seen just once. J is TRBJ2-3 and V is TRBV2; D not resolved. Germline V gives CDR1 SNHLY, CDR2 FYNNEI. The V gene lost 4 bases and the J gene lost 6 bases, with 8 bases spanning the gap. The CDR3 is 12 amino acids. CDR3 in amino acids: CASSGLDDTQYF. The CDR3 DNA is TGTGCCAGCAGTGGATTGGACGATACGCAGTATTTT.